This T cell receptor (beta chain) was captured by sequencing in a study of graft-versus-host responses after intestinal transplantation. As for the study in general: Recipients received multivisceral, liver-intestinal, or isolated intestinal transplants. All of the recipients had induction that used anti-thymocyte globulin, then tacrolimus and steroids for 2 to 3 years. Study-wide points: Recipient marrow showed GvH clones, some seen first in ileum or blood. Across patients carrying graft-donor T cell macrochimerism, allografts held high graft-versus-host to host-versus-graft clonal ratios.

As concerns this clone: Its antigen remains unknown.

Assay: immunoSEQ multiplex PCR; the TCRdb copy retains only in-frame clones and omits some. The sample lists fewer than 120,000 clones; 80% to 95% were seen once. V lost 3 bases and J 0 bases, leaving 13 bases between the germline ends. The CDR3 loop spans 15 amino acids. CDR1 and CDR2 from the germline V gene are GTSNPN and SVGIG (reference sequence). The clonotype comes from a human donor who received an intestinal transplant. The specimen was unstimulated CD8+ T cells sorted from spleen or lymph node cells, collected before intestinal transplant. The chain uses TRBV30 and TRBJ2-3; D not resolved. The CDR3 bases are TGTGCCTGGAGCCCCGTCGCCCCTAGCACAGATACGCAGTATTTT. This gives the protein CAWSPVAPSTDTQYF.